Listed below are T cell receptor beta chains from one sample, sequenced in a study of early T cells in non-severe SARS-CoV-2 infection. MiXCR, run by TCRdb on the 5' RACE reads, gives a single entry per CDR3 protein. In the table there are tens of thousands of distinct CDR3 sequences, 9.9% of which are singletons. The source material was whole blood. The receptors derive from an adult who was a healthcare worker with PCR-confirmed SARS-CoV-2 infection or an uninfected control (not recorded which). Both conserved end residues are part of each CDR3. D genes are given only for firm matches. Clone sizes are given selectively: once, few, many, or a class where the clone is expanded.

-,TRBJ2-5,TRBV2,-,CASSDLEALQQETQYF,TGTGCCAGCAGTGATCTAGAGGCTCTCCAACAAGAGACCCAGTACTTC
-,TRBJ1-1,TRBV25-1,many,CATLDRVNTEAFF,TGTGCCACCCTCGACAGAGTGAACACTGAAGCTTTCTTT
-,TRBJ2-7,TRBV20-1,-,CSARDAGWQQYF,TGCAGTGCTAGAGATGCGGGGTGGCAGCAGTACTTC
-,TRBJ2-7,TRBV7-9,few,CASSFRDEQYF,TGTGCCAGCAGCTTCAGGGACGAGCAGTACTTC
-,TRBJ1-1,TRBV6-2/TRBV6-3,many,CASSYSVGILNTEAFF,TGTGCCAGCAGCTATTCTGTTGGGATCCTGAACACTGAAGCTTTCTTT
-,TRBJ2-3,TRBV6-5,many,CASSYFQGGSTDTQYF,TGTGCCAGCAGTTACTTCCAAGGGGGTAGCACAGATACGCAGTATTTT
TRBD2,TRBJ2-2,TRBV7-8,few,CASSLRTSLNTGELFF,TGTGCCAGCAGCCTCCGGACTAGCTTGAACACCGGGGAGCTGTTTTTT
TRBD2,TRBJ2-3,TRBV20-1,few,CSATPGTSPGSPDTQYF,TGCAGTGCCACACCCGGGACTAGCCCAGGGTCGCCAGATACGCAGTATTTT
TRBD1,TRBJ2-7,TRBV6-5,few,CASRPGTGFLKDYEQYF,TGTGCCAGCAGGCCCGGGACAGGGTTTTTGAAGGACTACGAGCAGTACTTC
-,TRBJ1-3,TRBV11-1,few,CASSSSSSGNTIYF,TGTGCCAGCAGCTCCAGTTCCTCTGGAAACACCATATATTTT
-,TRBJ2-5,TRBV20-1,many,CSARDGRGYETQYF,TGCAGTGCTAGAGATGGCCGGGGCTATGAGACCCAGTACTTC
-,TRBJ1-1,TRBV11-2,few,CASNAATGGEIEAFF,TGTGCCAGCAACGCCGCGACCGGCGGGGAGATTGAAGCTTTCTTT
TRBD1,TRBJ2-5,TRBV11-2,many,CASSILQGYETQYF,TGTGCCAGCAGCATACTACAGGGGTATGAGACCCAGTACTTC
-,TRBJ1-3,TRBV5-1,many,CASSLSGRENTIYF,TGCGCCAGCAGCTTAAGCGGACGCGAAAACACCATATATTTT
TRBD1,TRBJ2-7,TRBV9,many,CASSGRDSYEQYF,TGTGCCAGCAGCGGCCGGGACAGCTACGAGCAGTACTTC
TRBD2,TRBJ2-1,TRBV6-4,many,CASSDTSGGANEQFF,TGTGCCAGCAGTGACACTAGCGGGGGGGCCAATGAGCAGTTCTTC
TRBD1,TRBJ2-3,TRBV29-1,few,CSVLPGQGVQYTDTQYF,TGCAGCGTGCTACCGGGACAGGGTGTTCAATACACAGATACGCAGTATTTT
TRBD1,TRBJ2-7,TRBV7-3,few,CASSQTGGSYEQYF,TGTGCCAGCAGCCAGACAGGGGGCTCCTACGAGCAGTACTTC
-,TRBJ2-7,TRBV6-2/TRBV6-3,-,CASSYTAYEQYF,TGTGCCAGCAGTTACACGGCCTACGAGCAGTACTTC